Below, 30 T cell receptor beta chains from the same sample are listed, as sequenced in a study of a mutant IDH1 vaccine in newly diagnosed glioma. Time point noted: week 47, end of study. Vaccination used 300 ug of mutant IDH1 20-mer peptide per dose, with topical imiquimod. Antigens for these TCRs are unknown. Generated by immunoSEQ multiplex PCR, the TCRdb table keeps only in-frame clones and is missing some. The sample records tens of thousands of clones, about 88% being singletons. The material was PBMCs, obtained from a glioma patient whose treatment included an IDH1 peptide vaccine. The receptors derive from a woman in her twenties or thirties with glioma. Some clones in this sample may be carry-over from other donors' samples.

This chain links TRBV4-1 with TRBJ2-1; D possibly corresponds to TRBD2 (7 bases). From germline, CDR1 is MGHRA and CDR2 YSYEKL. V was shortened by 5 bases and J by 8 bases, with 25 bases between the two germline ends. The CDR3 extends over 17 amino acids. The CDR3 here is CASSSGGAGVYRYEQFF. CDR3 nucleotides: TGCGCCAGCAGCTCTGGGGGGGCGGGAGTATATCGTTATGAGCAGTTCTTC.

This chain connects TRBV5-5 to TRBJ2-6; D remains ambiguous. Germline V gives CDR1 SGHKS, CDR2 YYEKEE (reference sequence). This CDR3 is 14 amino acids long. V lost 4 bases and J lost 1, with 6 bases in between. CDR3 nucleotides: TGTGCCAGCAGCCCCTCATCTGGGGCCAACGTCCTGACTTTC. Amino acids: CASSPSSGANVLTF. Full variable domain (rest looked up from reference TRBV5-5 and TRBJ2-6): DAGVTQSPTHLIKTRGQQVTLRCSPISGHKSVSWYQQVLGQGPQFIFQYYEKEERGRGNFPDRFSARQFPNYSSELNVNALLLGDSALYLCASSPSSGANVLTFGAGSRLTVL.

This rearrangement joins TRBV7-3 to TRBJ2-7; TRBD2 matches 8 bases. Germline CDR1 reads SGHTA; CDR2 reads FQGTGA. This CDR3 is 13 amino acids long. V shed 2 bases, J shed 7 bases, and the junction held 4 bases outside the gene matches. The CDR3: CASSLGAGEEQYF. CDR3 coding DNA: TGTGCCAGCAGCTTAGGAGCGGGAGAGGAGCAGTACTTC.

The chain combines TRBV28 with TRBJ1-1; D unclear. The CDR3 runs 12 residues. Per the germline V gene, CDR1 is MDHEN and CDR2 is SYDVKM. V was clipped by 6 bases and J by 4 bases, with 9 bases between them. The CDR3 bases are TGTGCCAGCAGAGAGATGGGCACTGAAGCTTTCTTT. Protein sequence: CASREMGTEAFF.

This chain connects TRBV4-1 to TRBJ2-1; D call uncertain. CDR3 length: 15 amino acids. Germline V gene data show CDR1 as MGHRA and CDR2 as YSYEKL. V gave up 2 bases and J gave up 7 bases, with 15 bases separating them. CDR3 DNA: TGCGCCAGCAGCCAATCCCAGGTAATGGGGAATGAGCAGTTCTTC. Protein sequence: CASSQSQVMGNEQFF.

The CDR3 sequence: CASSLAGEDGYTF. CDR3 DNA: TGTGCCAGCAGTTTAGCAGGGGAAGACGGCTACACCTTC. This chain links TRBV27 with TRBJ1-2; TRBD1 is a possible D gene (6 bases). The CDR3 consists of 13 residues. Germline V lookup: CDR1 MNHEY, CDR2 SMNVEV (reference sequence). V lost 2 bases and J 8 bases, leaving 12 bases between the germline ends.

The chain employs TRBV4-1 and TRBJ2-7; a weak D match, TRBD2 (5 bases). The germline CDR1 and CDR2 sequences are MGHRA and YSYEKL. Trimming took 4 bases from V and 5 from J, leaving 15 bases between them. This CDR3 is built from 14 residues. The CDR3, as DNA: TGCGCCAGCAGCCCGGCGGGTGGTGACGACGAGCAGTACTTC. Translated, it gives CASSPAGGDDEQYF.

V is TRBV7-2 and J is TRBJ2-5; D uncertain. The germline gives CDR1 SGHTA, CDR2 FQGNSA. Between the trimmed V and J ends, which lost 5 bases and 7 bases, there was a span of 17 bases. This CDR3 has 14 amino acids. CDR3 bases: TGTGCCAGCAGCACGACCCAATCAGAGTGGACCCAGTACTTC. Translated, it gives CASSTTQSEWTQYF.

The J gene is TRBJ1-2, the V gene TRBV9, with 7 positions matching TRBD1. Germline V lookup: CDR1 SGDLS, CDR2 YYNGEE. This CDR3 comprises 16 residues. J lost 7 bases, V lost 4 bases, and 16 bases had no gene match. CDR3 sequence (DNA): TGTGCCAGCAGCCCAGGGGGAGGGGAGGGAAGGAGTGGCTACACCTTC. Translated, it gives CASSPGGGEGRSGYTF.

This sequence joins TRBV20-1 and TRBJ1-1; D not certain. The CDR3 consists of 11 residues. V was clipped by 7 bases and J by 0 bases, with 6 bases between them. CDR1 DFQATT and CDR2 SNEGSKA come from the germline V gene (reference sequence). CDR3 sequence: CSGGVNTEAFF. DNA for the CDR3: TGCAGTGGGGGAGTGAACACTGAAGCTTTCTTT.

This clone has a single count. The gene calls are TRBV6-6 and TRBJ2-6; possibly TRBD1 for D (5 bases). CDR1 MNHNY and CDR2 SVGAGI come from the germline V gene (reference sequence). Trimming took 6 bases from V and 0 from J, leaving 9 bases between them. The CDR3 consists of 15 residues. CDR3 DNA: TGTGCCAGCAGATACGACAGCTCTGGGGCCAACGTCCTGACTTTC. This translates into CASRYDSSGANVLTF.

The V gene is TRBV6-1, the J gene TRBJ1-5; no firm D call. Trimming took 5 bases from V and 0 from J, leaving 11 bases between them. The CDR3 sequence is 15 residues long. Germline V gives CDR1 MNHNS, CDR2 SASEGT. CDR3: CASSLEHISNQPQHF. The CDR3 DNA reads as TGTGCCAGCAGTTTGGAGCACATTAGCAATCAGCCCCAGCATTTT.

The chain has TRBV10-2 and TRBJ1-2, with D perhaps TRBD1 (6 bases). CDR1 and CDR2 (germline): WSHSY, SAAADI. With 6 bases removed from V and 3 bases from J, the gap between germline ends came to 11 bases. The CDR3 length is 13 residues. DNA for the CDR3: TGCGCCAGCAGGCAGAAGGGGGACTATGGCTACACCTTC. It specifies CASRQKGDYGYTF.

J is TRBJ2-1 and V is TRBV5-1; D remains unclear. V lost 1 base to trimming and J lost 0 bases, with 8 bases between them. This CDR3 has 15 residues. Germline lookup yields CDR1 SGHRS and CDR2 YFSETQ. The chain's CDR3 is CASSLITGSYNEQFF. DNA of the CDR3: TGCGCCAGCAGCTTGATCACGGGCTCCTACAATGAGCAGTTCTTC.

Written as DNA, the CDR3 is TGCAGTGCCTCGGGACTTTACACCTTC. Its protein is CSASGLYTF. J is TRBJ1-2 and V is TRBV20-1, with D possibly being TRBD1 (5 bases). The V end lost 6 bases, the J end lost 11 bases, and 10 bases lay between the germline ends. This CDR3 comprises 9 residues. Germline CDR1 and CDR2: DFQATT and SNEGSKA (reference sequence).

This chain connects TRBV27 to TRBJ2-7; no reliable D call. In germline, CDR1 is MNHEY, CDR2 SMNVEV (reference sequence). The V and J ends lost 0 bases and 4 bases respectively, with 7 bases between them. This CDR3 has 13 residues. The DNA for the CDR3 is TGTGCCAGCAGTTTATCGCGGAGTTACGAGCAGTACTTC. Protein: CASSLSRSYEQYF.

Here the CDR3 DNA reads TGCGCCAGCAGGCCACACTCCCAGGGGTGGGCCACTGAAGCTTTCTTT. Amino acid sequence: CASRPHSQGWATEAFF. The chain recombines TRBV5-1 with TRBJ1-1; D is possibly TRBD1 (6 bases). Germline CDR1 and CDR2: SGHRS and YFSETQ. V shed 5 bases and J shed 4 bases, with 21 bases lying between them. CDR3 length: 16 amino acids.

The chain is built from TRBV5-3 and TRBJ1-5, with 7 bases identical to TRBD1. Being an ORF, TRBV5-3 has a function that is uncertain. CDR3 length: 15 residues. The junction had 6 bases not matched to a gene; V was cut back by 4 bases and J by 2 bases. The CDR3 region is CARSTDRVGNQPQHF. The CDR3 coding sequence is TGTGCCAGAAGCACAGACAGGGTGGGCAATCAGCCCCAGCATTTT.

The chain combines TRBV9 with TRBJ1-2, with unresolved D. CDR1 and CDR2 (germline): SGDLS, YYNGEE. The CDR3 contains 15 residues. Trimming stripped 0 bases from V and 4 bases from J, with 13 bases between. The CDR3 DNA follows: TGTGCCAGCAGCGTAGGCACTTACAGCCTCTATGGCTACACCTTC. This codes for CASSVGTYSLYGYTF. The full variable domain, in which reference TRBV9 and TRBJ1-2 provide the parts outside the CDR3, is DSGVTQTPKHLITATGQRVTLRCSPRSGDLSVYWYQQSLDQGLQFLIQYYNGEERAKGNILERFSAQQFPDLHSELNLSSLELGDSALYFCASSVGTYSLYGYTFGSGTRLTVV.

This rearrangement joins TRBV9 to TRBJ2-3; 7 nucleotides align to TRBD2. V lost 0 bases, J lost 6 bases, and 7 bases stayed unmatched. Germline V lookup: CDR1 SGDLS, CDR2 YYNGEE. This CDR3 has 15 residues. The CDR3 loop reads CASSVDGRPMDTQYF. In nucleotides, the CDR3 is TGTGCCAGCAGCGTAGACGGGAGGCCCATGGATACGCAGTATTTT. The full variable domain, with the rest looked up from reference TRBV9 and TRBJ2-3, is DSGVTQTPKHLITATGQRVTLRCSPRSGDLSVYWYQQSLDQGLQFLIQYYNGEERAKGNILERFSAQQFPDLHSELNLSSLELGDSALYFCASSVDGRPMDTQYFGPGTRLTVL.

The chain links TRBV9 to TRBJ2-5; D uncertain. This CDR3 is built from 14 residues. Per the germline V gene, CDR1 is SGDLS and CDR2 is YYNGEE. Trimming shortened V by 0 bases and J by 5 bases, and 11 bases separated the two germline ends. The CDR3 is CASSVGNSWETQYF. CDR3 in DNA: TGTGCCAGCAGCGTAGGGAACTCTTGGGAGACCCAGTACTTC.

The chain combines TRBV10-2 with TRBJ1-2; D unclear. The CDR3 covers 13 residues. The V gene lost 2 bases and the J gene lost 0 bases, with 4 bases spanning the gap. Germline CDR1 reads WSHSY; CDR2 reads SAAADI. DNA for the CDR3: TGCGCCAGCAGTGAGGCAGCTAACTATGGCTACACCTTC. It yields the protein CASSEAANYGYTF.

V usage is TRBV11-3 and J usage is TRBJ1-2; D is possibly TRBD1 (5 bases). CDR1 and CDR2 from the germline V gene are SGHNT and YENEEA. Trimming cost V 2 bases and J 8 bases, with 18 bases left between them. The CDR3 is made up of 15 amino acids. The DNA of the CDR3 is TGTGCCAGCAGCTTATGGGGACGGGTGGTTGAAGGCTACACCTTC. Residues: CASSLWGRVVEGYTF.

The J gene is TRBJ2-7, the V gene TRBV7-9; D is ambiguous. CDR1 and CDR2 from the germline V gene are SEHNR and FQNEAQ (reference sequence). Trimming removed 4 bases from V and 4 bases from J, with 8 bases in between. The CDR3 contains 12 residues. This CDR3 reads CASSSSIYEQYF. The CDR3, as DNA: TGTGCCAGCAGCTCGAGTATATACGAGCAGTACTTC.

This clone has just a few counts. This chain joins TRBV29-1 and TRBJ2-5; the D call may be TRBD1 or TRBD2 (5 bases each). CDR3 length: 14 amino acids. The V gene's germline CDR1 is SQVTM and CDR2 ANQGSEA. Deletions cut 7 bases from V and 5 bases from J, with 20 bases between. CDR3 protein: CSDGPQSEGETQYF. The CDR3 region has the DNA TGCAGCGATGGACCACAATCTGAGGGGGAGACCCAGTACTTC.

The chain couples TRBV18 to TRBJ1-4; D is undetermined. Trimming took 5 bases from V and 7 from J, leaving 8 bases between them. The CDR3 runs to 12 residues. The V gene's germline CDR1 is KGHSH and CDR2 LQKENI. The CDR3 region has the DNA TGTGCCAGCTCAACTGGGAGTGAAAAACTGTTTTTT. Translating it yields CASSTGSEKLFF.

This chain links TRBV5-1 with TRBJ2-1; TRBD2 might be the D (6 bases). This CDR3 has 14 amino acids. CDR1 is SGHRS and CDR2 is YFSETQ in the germline V gene. The V end was cut by 4 bases, the J end by 4 bases, with 12 bases between. CDR3 region: CASSLGGPYNEQFF. CDR3 nucleotide sequence: TGCGCCAGCAGCCTCGGAGGGCCGTACAATGAGCAGTTCTTC.

This chain uses TRBV15 with TRBJ2-5; D may correspond to TRBD1 or TRBD2 (5 bases each). This CDR3 region has 14 residues. Trimming took off 2 bases at V and 4 bases at J, with 11 bases between the two ends. The germline gives CDR1 LNHNV, CDR2 YYDKDF (reference sequence). CDR3 sequence: CATSRPGPTETQYF. CDR3 sequence (DNA): TGTGCCACCAGCAGACCGGGACCCACAGAGACCCAGTACTTC.

This clone was counted only a few times. The CDR3 loop is CSVQGDEKLFF. In DNA, the CDR3 is TGCAGCGTGCAGGGGGATGAAAAACTGTTTTTT. The rearrangement links TRBV29-1 to TRBJ1-4, with TRBD1 matching over 7 bases. From germline, CDR1 is SQVTM and CDR2 ANQGSEA. This CDR3 has 11 residues. The junction had 1 base not matched to a gene; V was cut back by 6 bases and J by 6 bases.

This clone was detected only a few times. This chain connects TRBV19 to TRBJ1-5; the D is unclear. The CDR3 sequence is 15 residues long. Germline V gene sequence: CDR1 LNHDA, CDR2 SQIVND (reference sequence). Trimming took off 2 bases at V and 4 bases at J, with 12 bases between the two ends. The CDR3 bases are TGTGCCAGTAGTATAATGGAGAGTAGGAATCAGCCCCAGCATTTT. It yields the protein CASSIMESRNQPQHF.